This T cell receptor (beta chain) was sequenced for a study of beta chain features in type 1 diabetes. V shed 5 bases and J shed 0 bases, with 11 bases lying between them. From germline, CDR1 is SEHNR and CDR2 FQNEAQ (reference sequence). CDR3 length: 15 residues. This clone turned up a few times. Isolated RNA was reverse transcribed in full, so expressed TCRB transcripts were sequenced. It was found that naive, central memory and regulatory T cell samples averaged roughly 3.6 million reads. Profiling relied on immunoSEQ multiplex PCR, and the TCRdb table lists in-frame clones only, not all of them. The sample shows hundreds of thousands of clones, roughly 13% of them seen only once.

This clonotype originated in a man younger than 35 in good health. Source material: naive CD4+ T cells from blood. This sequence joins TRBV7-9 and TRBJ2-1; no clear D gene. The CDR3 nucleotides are TGTGCCAGCAGCGACTGGAAAAGCTCCTACAATGAGCAGTTCTTC. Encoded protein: CASSDWKSSYNEQFF.